The clone carrying this T cell receptor beta chain was seen once. This sample was included in a study of blood T cell repertoires in COVID-19. Study at large: Sample material is recorded as cDNA or gDNA derived from T cells, B-cell-depleted T cells, or PBMCs.

This study enrolled people aged about 18 to 90 from about two dozen US geographic areas. In assigning cohorts, the study relied on participant-reported clinical history. Donors in Cohort 3 who had recovered were those with two negative PCRs, healthcare professional clearance, or resolution of their symptoms. Libraries were prepared by immunoSEQ multiplex PCR; TCRdb keeps only in-frame clonotypes and omits some of them. The sample lists 180,000 or so clones, less than 85% occurring once. This TCR was recovered from a woman aged 50 to 60 who had recovered from COVID-19. The specimen was PBMCs or T cells enriched from blood (not recorded which).

The CDR3 bases are TGTGCCAGCAGCTTAGGACAGGGGTACGACACTGAAGCTTTCTTT. It encodes CASSLGQGYDTEAFF. The V call is TRBV7-9, the J call TRBJ1-1; 8 positions agree with TRBD1. There are 15 residues in the CDR3. Germline assignment: CDR1 SEHNR and CDR2 FQNEAQ (reference sequence). Trimming took 1 base from V and 3 from J; bases not matched to a gene: 4.